The source of this T cell receptor (beta chain) is a study of T cell responses to AZD1222 COVID-19 vaccine (dated by TCRdb to the early 2020s). About the investigation overall: TCR sequencing covered 233 trial participants: 207 given two doses of AZD1222 and 26 given two doses of MenACWY control vaccine. Trial participants were enrolled by age into 18-55, 56-69 and 70-plus year subgroups, with about 150, 28 and 57 TCR-sequenced participants respectively.

Overall study outcomes, separate from this receptor: Because no samples from the day 14 peak response were available, repertoires could be characterized only after the peak T cell response. CD4 TCRs associated with the vaccine covered the entire spike protein, and the dominant responses were in regions 160-218 and 743-854. After two AZD1222 doses, spike-specific TCR breadth and depth were significantly higher than at day 0 and than in MenACWY recipients. Participants were mostly white British and included more females than males, and it was suggested by the authors that clonal diversity may have been underestimated. Nearly half of unique spike-specific TCRs reportedly recognized epitopes outside regions mutated in the B.1.351 and B.1.1.7 variants. The 56-69-year group was small, and its depth increase did not reach significance, likely because of low power. Conclusions about previously exposed vaccinees are limited because only five to seven AZD1222 recipients were SARS-CoV-2 seropositive at baseline.

The CDR3 regions of human TCRbeta chains were subjected to immunosequencing. The paper's data handling went like this. Repertoire TCRs were matched against a reference library of SARS-CoV-2-specific TCRs generated with the MIRA antigen-specificity platform. Breadth was defined as the fraction of unique TCRs that were SARS-CoV-2-associated, and depth was defined as the fraction of total T cells that were SARS-CoV-2-associated. Using the MIRA data, every spike-specific TCR was mapped to the spike region that the TCR reacted to and assigned to either a CD4 or a CD8 class. Log10-transformed breadth and depth values were compared by one-way ANOVA with Sidak's multiple comparisons tests. TCRdb's version of the immuneACCESS table is confined to in-frame rearrangements and falls short of the full clone set. An unresolved V gene accounts for under half of the shortfall where checked; the remainder is of unknown origin. The V and J calls and the clone size are those of that table, but D and trimming were determined from the DNA. This sample gives around 130,000 clones in total; approximately 92% of them show up just once. Jointly, the top ten make up roughly 4.2% of the sample.

The CDR3 has 17 amino acids, counting the end cysteine and phenylalanine. The retained sequence is limited to the CDR3, 51 bases, with the frame set at the first base. The germline V gene encodes CDR1 SGHTA and CDR2 FQGNSA. V is pared back by 1 base and J by 6 bases, with 19 bases lying between the germline termini. As to this clone: No cognate antigen has been identified for it. Nothing much larger sits one base from this clone, and base qualities are not available.

Reading the label with the study, this specimen's time point is: about 28 days (+/-7) after the second vaccine dose. Per the publication, the treatment or condition label means: meningococcal conjugate vaccine given as trial control. Vaccinee samples were obtained from the UK trials COV001 and COV002, which included a single-blind randomized controlled phase 2/3 trial of AZD1222 (ChAdOx1 nCoV-19) in healthy adults. For TCRbeta chain sequencing, PBMC samples were collected from trial participants at day 0 and at day 28 after the second dose. The sequence is built from TRBV7-2 and TRBJ2-1; the D gene is not confidently resolved. The material sequenced was peripheral blood, taken 28 days after the second dose of the MenACWY control vaccine. This receptor was obtained from an adult who received the MenACWY meningococcal vaccine as a control. CDR3 reads: CASSLVLGQATVNEQFF. The DNA sequence reads TGTGCCAGCAGCTTAGTGCTCGGGCAGGCCACGGTCAATGAGCAGTTCTTC.